The present T cell receptor beta chain was sequenced within a study of vaccination effects on CD4 cells after COVID-19. This table comes from immunoSEQ multiplex PCR, and its TCRdb copy is limited to in-frame clones, with some not included. The table shows roughly 27,000 clones, with 74% occurring only once. CDR1 is GTSNPN and CDR2 is SVGIG in the germline V gene (reference sequence). The ends were cut back, 1 base at V and 0 bases at J, with 6 bases in the middle. This CDR3 contains 13 residues. Pools of viral peptides were used by the ViraFEST assay to expand antigen-specific CD4+ T cells ahead of sequencing. Having been cultured for less than 12 days, the cells underwent CD4+ T cell isolation. Participants got two doses of BNT162b2 or mRNA-1273 vaccine. A density of about 1.8 million PBMC per well was used; these cells were cultured with about 10 IU/ml IL-2 and 10 ug/ml peptides. Cultures got half-medium changes with IL-2 on days 3 and 7.

Of note for this clone: Its antigen is unknown.

Sequencing used CD4+ T cells from PBMCs cultured with HCoV-OC43 spike peptides, obtained after COVID-19 vaccination. Subset defined: HCoV-OC43 spike overlapping peptide pool stimulation. The sequence was obtained from a human donor who received a COVID-19 vaccine. The chain is built from TRBV30 and TRBJ1-1; D remains ambiguous. The CDR3 nucleotides read TGTGCCTGGAGTGGCCGGCTGAACACTGAAGCTTTCTTT. The encoded protein is CAWSGRLNTEAFF.